This T cell receptor (beta chain) was captured in a study of response to subunit inactivated influenza vaccine. Study results and limitations: It was the authors' suggestion that each seasonal influenza vaccination recruits few new T cells.

A single record per CDR3 protein comes from TCRdb applying MiXCR to the RT-PCR reads. This table holds about 520,000 distinct CDR3 sequences, 7.2% found once. This clonotype was seen ten or more times. Its antigen is unidentified. The germline gives CDR1 ENHRY, CDR2 SYGVKD. The CDR3 consists of 16 residues. V gave up 8 bases and J gave up 2 bases; unmatched junction bases: 10. The sequence was collected from a man aged 50 to 69 who received an inactivated influenza vaccine. The chain joins TRBV10-3 to TRBJ2-3; 10 bases map to TRBD2. This sample comprised PBMCs from blood, obtained roughly 24 months after vaccination. The CDR3 nucleotides read TGTGCCATCCTCTCTCCCCTAGCGGGGGACACAGATACGCAGTATTTT. The encoded protein is CAILSPLAGDTDTQYF.